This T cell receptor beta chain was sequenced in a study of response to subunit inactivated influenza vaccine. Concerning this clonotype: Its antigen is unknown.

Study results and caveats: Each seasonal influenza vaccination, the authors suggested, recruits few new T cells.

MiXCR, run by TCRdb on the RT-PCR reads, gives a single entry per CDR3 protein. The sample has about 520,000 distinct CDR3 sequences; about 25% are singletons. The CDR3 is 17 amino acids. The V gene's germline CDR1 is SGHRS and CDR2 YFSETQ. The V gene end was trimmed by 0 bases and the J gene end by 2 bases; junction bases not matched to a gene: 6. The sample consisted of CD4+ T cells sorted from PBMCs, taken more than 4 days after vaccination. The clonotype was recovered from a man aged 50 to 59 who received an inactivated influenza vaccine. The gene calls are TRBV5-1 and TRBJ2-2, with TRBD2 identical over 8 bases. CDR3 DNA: TGCGCCAGCAGCTTGGCCCTAGCGGGCATAAACACCGGGGAGCTGTTTTTT. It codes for CASSLALAGINTGELFF.